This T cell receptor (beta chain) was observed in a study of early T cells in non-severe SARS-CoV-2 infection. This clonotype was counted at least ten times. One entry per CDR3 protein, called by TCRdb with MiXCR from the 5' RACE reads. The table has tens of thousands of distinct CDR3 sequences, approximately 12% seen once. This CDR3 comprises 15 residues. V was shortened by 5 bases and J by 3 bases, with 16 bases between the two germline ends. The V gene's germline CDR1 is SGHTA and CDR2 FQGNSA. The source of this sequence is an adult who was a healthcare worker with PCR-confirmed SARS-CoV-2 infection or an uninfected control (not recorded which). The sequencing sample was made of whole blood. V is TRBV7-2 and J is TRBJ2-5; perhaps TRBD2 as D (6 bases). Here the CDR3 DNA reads TGTGCCAGCAGCCAACGGGGGTCGGTCGAAGAGACCCAGTACTTC. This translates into CASSQRGSVEETQYF.